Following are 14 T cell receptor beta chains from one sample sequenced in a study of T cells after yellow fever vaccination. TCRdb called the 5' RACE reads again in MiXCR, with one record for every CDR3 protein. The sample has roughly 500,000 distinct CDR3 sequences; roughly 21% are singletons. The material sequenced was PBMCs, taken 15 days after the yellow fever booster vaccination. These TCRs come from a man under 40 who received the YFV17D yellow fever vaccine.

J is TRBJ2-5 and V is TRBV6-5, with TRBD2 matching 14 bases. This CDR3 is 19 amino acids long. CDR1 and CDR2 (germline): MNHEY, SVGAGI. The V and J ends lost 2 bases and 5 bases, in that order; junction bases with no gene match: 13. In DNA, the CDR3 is TGTGCCAGCAGTTACCGACTTAGTCGACTAGCGGGAGGGTTGGAGACCCAGTACTTC. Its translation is CASSYRLSRLAGGLETQYF.

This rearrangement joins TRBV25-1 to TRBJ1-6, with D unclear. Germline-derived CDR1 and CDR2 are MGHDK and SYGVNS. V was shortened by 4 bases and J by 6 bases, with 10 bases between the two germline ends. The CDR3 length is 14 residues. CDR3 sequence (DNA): TGTGCCAGCAGTGTAGCGGGATTTAATTCACCCCTCCACTTT. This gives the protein CASSVAGFNSPLHF. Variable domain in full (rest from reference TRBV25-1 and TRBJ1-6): EADIYQTPRYLVIGTGKKITLECSQTMGHDKMYWYQQDPGMELHLIHYSYGVNSTEKGDLSSESTVSRIRTEHFPLTLESARPSHTSQYLCASSVAGFNSPLHFGNGTRLTVT.

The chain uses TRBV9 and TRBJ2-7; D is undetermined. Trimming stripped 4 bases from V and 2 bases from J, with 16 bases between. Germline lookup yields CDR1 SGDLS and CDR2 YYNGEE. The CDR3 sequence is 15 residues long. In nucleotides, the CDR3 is TGTGCCAGCAGCTCTACCCCCCACGTCACCTACGAGCAGTACTTC. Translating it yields CASSSTPHVTYEQYF.

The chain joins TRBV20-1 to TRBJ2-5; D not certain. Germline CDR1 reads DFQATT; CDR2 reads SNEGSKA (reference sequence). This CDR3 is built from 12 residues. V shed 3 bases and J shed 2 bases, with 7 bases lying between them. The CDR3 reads CSASYLQETQYF. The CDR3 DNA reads TGCAGTGCTAGTTATCTTCAAGAGACCCAGTACTTC.

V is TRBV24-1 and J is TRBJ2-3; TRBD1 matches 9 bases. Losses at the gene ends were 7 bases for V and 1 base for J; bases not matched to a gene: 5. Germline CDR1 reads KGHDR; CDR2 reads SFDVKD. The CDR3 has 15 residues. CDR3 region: CATSHRDRGTDTQYF. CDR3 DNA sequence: TGTGCCACCAGCCACCGGGACAGGGGCACAGATACGCAGTATTTT.

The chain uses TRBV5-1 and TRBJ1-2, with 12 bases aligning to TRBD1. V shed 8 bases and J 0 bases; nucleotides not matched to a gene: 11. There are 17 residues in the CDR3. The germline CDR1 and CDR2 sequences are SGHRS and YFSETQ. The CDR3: CASRTGQGAPTNYGYTF. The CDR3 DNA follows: TGCGCCAGTAGAACGGGACAGGGGGCGCCGACTAACTATGGCTACACCTTC.

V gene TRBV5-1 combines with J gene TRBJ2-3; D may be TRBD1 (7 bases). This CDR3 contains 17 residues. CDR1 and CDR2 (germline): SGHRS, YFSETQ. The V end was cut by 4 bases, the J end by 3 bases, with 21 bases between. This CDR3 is CASSKGTGDSGTDTQYF. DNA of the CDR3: TGCGCCAGCAGCAAAGGCACGGGGGACAGCGGTACAGATACGCAGTATTTT.

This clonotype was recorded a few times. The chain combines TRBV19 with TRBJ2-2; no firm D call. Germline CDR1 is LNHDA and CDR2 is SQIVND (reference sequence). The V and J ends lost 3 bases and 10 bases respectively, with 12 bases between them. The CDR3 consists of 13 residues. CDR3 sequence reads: CASSIPMIAELFF. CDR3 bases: TGTGCCAGTAGTATTCCGATGATTGCGGAGCTGTTTTTT.

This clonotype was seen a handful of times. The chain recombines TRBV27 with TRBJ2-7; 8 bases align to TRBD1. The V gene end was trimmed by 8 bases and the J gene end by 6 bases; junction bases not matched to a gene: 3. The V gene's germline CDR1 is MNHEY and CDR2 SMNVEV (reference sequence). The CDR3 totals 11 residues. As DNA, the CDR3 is TGTGCCAGCGGAGACAGGGGCGAGCAGTACTTC. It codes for CASGDRGEQYF.

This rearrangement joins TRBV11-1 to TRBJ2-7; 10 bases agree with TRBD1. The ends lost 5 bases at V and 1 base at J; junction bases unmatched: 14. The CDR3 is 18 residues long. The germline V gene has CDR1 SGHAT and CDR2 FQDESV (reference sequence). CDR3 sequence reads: CASSRTGAGTGVSYEQYF. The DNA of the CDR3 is TGTGCCAGCAGCCGAACTGGAGCCGGGACAGGGGTATCCTACGAGCAGTACTTC. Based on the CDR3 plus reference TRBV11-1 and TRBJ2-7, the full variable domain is EAEVAQSPRYKITEKSQAVAFWCDPISGHATLYWYRQILGQGPELLVQFQDESVVDDSQLPKDRFSAERLKGVDSTLKIQPAELGDSAMYLCASSRTGAGTGVSYEQYFGPGTRLTVT.

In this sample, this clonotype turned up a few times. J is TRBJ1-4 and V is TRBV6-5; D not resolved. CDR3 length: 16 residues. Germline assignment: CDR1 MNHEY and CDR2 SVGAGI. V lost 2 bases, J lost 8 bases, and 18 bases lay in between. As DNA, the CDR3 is TGTGCCAGCAGTTACGCTAGTTCCACCTTAGGAGAAAAACTGTTTTTT. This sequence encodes CASSYASSTLGEKLFF.

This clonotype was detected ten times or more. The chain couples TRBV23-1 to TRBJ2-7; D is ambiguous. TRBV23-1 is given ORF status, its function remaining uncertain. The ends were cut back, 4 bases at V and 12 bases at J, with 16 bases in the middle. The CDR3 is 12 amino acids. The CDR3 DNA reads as TGCGCCAGCAGTCCCCCGAGCCGTAGGGTGTACTTC. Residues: CASSPPSRRVYF.

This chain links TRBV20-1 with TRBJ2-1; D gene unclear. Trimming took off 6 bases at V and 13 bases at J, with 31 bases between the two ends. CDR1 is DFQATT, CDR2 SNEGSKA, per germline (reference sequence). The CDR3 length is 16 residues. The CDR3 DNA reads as TGCAGTGCCGCCGAATTTGAAGGCCAACGGGCTGGTAGACAGTTCTTC. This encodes CSAAEFEGQRAGRQFF.

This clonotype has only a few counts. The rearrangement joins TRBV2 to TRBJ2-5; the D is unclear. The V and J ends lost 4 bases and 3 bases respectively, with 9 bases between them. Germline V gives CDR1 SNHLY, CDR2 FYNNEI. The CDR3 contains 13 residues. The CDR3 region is CASSGNTEETQYF. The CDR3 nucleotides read TGTGCCAGCAGTGGAAATACTGAAGAGACCCAGTACTTC.